Presented here are 3 T cell receptor beta chains from one specimen sequenced in a study of cytotoxic CD8 clonotypes in ibrutinib-treated CLL. Clones were read by immunoSEQ multiplex PCR, and TCRdb kept only the in-frame ones, dropping some. The repertoire consists of under 200,000 clones, with approximately 80% occurring once and the leading ten covering over 2%. Sequencing was performed on PBMCs, taken after 12 months of ibrutinib treatment. Receptors originate from a human donor with chronic lymphocytic leukemia.

This clone occurred once. The chain uses TRBV6-1 and TRBJ2-7; D is unresolved. Per germline, CDR1 MNHNS and CDR2 SASEGT. CDR3 size: 13 residues. With 6 bases removed from V and 5 bases from J, the gap between germline ends came to 14 bases. The CDR3 bases are TGTGCCAGCAGGCCTTCAACCCTCCACGAGCAGTACTTC. This sequence encodes CASRPSTLHEQYF.

The V gene is TRBV28, the J gene TRBJ2-7; D not resolved. Between the trimmed V and J ends, which lost 5 bases and 2 bases, there was a span of 13 bases. This CDR3 is built from 14 residues. CDR1 MDHEN and CDR2 SYDVKM come from the germline V gene. CDR3 bases: TGTGCCAGCAGTCTCGAGATGGCAGCCTACGAGCAGTACTTC. Protein: CASSLEMAAYEQYF. Combining the CDR3 with reference TRBV28 and TRBJ2-7 gives the whole variable domain DVKVTQSSRYLVKRTGEKVFLECVQDMDHENMFWYRQDPGLGLRLIYFSYDVKMKEKGDIPEGYSVSREKKERFSLILESASTNQTSMYLCASSLEMAAYEQYFGPGTRLTVT.

This chain joins TRBV5-5 and TRBJ1-1; the D gene is possibly TRBD1 (6 bases). The CDR3 covers 16 residues. The ends were cut back, 6 bases at V and 9 bases at J, with 27 bases in the middle. Germline loops: CDR1 SGHKS, CDR2 YYEKEE (reference sequence). DNA for the CDR3: TGTGCCAGCACCACGGGAGGGGGGCGCAAGGAAGAGAAAGCTTTCTTT. As protein: CASTTGGGRKEEKAFF.